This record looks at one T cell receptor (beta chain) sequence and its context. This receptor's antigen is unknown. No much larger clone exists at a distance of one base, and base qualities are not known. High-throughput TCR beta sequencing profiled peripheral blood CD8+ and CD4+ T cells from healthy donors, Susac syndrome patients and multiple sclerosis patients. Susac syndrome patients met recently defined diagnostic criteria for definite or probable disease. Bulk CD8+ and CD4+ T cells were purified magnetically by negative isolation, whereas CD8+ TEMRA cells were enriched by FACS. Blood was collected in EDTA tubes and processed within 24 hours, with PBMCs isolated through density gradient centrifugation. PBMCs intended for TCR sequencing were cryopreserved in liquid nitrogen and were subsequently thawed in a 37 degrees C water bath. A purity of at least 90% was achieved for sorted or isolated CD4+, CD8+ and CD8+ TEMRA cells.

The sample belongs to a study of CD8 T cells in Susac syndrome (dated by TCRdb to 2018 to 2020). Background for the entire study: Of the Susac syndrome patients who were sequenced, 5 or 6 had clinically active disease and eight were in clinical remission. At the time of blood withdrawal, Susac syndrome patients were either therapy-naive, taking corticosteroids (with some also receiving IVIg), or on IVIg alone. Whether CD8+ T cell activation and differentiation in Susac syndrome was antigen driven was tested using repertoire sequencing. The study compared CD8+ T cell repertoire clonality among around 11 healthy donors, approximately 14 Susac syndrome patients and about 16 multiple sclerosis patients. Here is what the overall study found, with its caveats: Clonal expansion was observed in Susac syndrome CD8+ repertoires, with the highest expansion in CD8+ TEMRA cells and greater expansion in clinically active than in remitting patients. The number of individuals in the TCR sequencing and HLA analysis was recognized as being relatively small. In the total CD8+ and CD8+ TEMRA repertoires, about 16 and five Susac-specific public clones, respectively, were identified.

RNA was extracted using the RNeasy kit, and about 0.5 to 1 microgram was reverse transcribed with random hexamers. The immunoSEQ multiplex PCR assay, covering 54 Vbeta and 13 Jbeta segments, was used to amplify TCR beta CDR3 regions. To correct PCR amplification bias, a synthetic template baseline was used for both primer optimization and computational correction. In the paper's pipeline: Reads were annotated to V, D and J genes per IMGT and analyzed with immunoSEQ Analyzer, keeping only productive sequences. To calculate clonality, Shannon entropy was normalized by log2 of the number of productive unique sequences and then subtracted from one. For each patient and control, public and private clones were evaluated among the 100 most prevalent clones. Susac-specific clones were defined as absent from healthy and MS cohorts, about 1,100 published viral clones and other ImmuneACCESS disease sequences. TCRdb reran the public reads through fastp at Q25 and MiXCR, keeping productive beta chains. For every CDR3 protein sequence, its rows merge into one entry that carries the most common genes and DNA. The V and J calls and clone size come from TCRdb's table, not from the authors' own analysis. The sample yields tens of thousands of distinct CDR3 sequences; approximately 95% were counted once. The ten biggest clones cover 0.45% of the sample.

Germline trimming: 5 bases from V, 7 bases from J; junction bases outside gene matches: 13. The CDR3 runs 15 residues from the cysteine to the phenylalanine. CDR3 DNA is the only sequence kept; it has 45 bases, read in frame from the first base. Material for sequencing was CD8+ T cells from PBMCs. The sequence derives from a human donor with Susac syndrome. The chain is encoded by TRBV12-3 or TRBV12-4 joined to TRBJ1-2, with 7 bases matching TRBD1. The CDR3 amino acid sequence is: CASSTTRTGGGGYTF. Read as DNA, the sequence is TGTGCCAGCAGTACCACCAGGACAGGCGGGGGTGGCTACACCTTC.